Each of the 18 T cell receptor beta chains below was sequenced from the same sample in a study of siplizumab effects on memory and regulatory T cells. TCRdb keeps only in-frame clones here, not all; method: immunoSEQ multiplex PCR. Of 55,000 to 80,000 clones listed, around three quarters were seen once; the top ten hold 0.42%. The sequenced sample consisted of memory CD4+ T cells sorted from blood. The receptors were sampled from a human donor in good health.

This chain connects TRBV13 to TRBJ2-2; maybe TRBD1 (6 bases). Germline V lookup: CDR1 PRHDT, CDR2 FYEKMQ (reference sequence). This CDR3 has 16 amino acids. The germline V and J ends were trimmed by 3 bases and 7 bases, with 18 bases remaining between them. The CDR3 loop reads CASSFPGHRRDGELFF. The CDR3 coding sequence is TGTGCCAGCAGCTTTCCGGGACATAGAAGAGACGGGGAGCTGTTTTTT.

This chain uses TRBV2 with TRBJ2-7; D unclear. V dropped 2 bases and J dropped 3 bases, with 17 bases sitting between them. The germline V gene has CDR1 SNHLY and CDR2 FYNNEI. This CDR3 has 16 amino acids. As DNA, the CDR3 is TGTGCCAGCAGTGAACCCAGAAATAAGAATGACTACGAGCAGTACTTC. Its translation: CASSEPRNKNDYEQYF.

The chain carries TRBV28 and TRBJ2-5; TRBD2 matches 9 bases. The germline CDR1 and CDR2 sequences are MDHEN and SYDVKM. The trim removed 8 bases at V and 5 bases at J, leaving 9 bases unmatched. The CDR3 consists of 14 residues. DNA of the CDR3: TGTGCCAGCGGCACATCTAGCGGGGCTGAGACCCAGTACTTC. It translates to CASGTSSGAETQYF.

This rearrangement joins TRBV14 to TRBJ1-4, with D maybe TRBD1 (6 bases). The ends were cut back, 7 bases at V and 4 bases at J, with 13 bases in the middle. Germline CDR1 and CDR2: SGHDN and FVKESK. The CDR3 extends over 14 amino acids. DNA of the CDR3: TGTGCCAGCAACGAGAGGGGGGGTAATGAAAAACTGTTTTTT. This gives the protein CASNERGGNEKLFF.

The chain has TRBV9 and TRBJ2-5; possibly TRBD2 for D (5 bases). Trimming left V 7 bases short and J 0 bases short, with 16 bases between. This CDR3 comprises 15 residues. Germline values: CDR1 SGDLS, CDR2 YYNGEE. The CDR3 here is CASSVLGEYQETQYF. The CDR3 DNA reads TGTGCCAGCTCGGTTCTCGGGGAATACCAAGAGACCCAGTACTTC.

This clone was observed a few times. The CDR3 DNA sequence: TGCAGCGTTGACCAGTCGGGGTATGGCTACACCTTC. Protein: CSVDQSGYGYTF. This sequence joins TRBV29-1 and TRBJ1-2; D call uncertain. The CDR3 covers 12 residues. Deletions cut 3 bases from V and 5 bases from J, with 10 bases between. Germline CDR1 SQVTM, CDR2 ANQGSEA.

The chain recombines TRBV29-1 with TRBJ2-5; possibly TRBD1 for D (6 bases). V was clipped by 4 bases and J by 4 bases, with 13 bases between them. The CDR3 has 13 amino acids. Germline CDR1 SQVTM, CDR2 ANQGSEA. For the CDR3, the DNA is TGCAGCGTTGGAAGGGGGACGGGAGAGACCCAGTACTTC. It codes for CSVGRGTGETQYF.

The DNA of the CDR3 is TGTGCCAGTAGTATGCTGGGAACGGATACCTACGAGCAGTACTTC. Protein product: CASSMLGTDTYEQYF. This chain connects TRBV19 to TRBJ2-7, with D unresolved. Trimming left V 3 bases short and J 2 bases short, with 14 bases between. The germline CDR1 and CDR2 sequences are LNHDA and SQIVND (reference sequence). There are 15 residues in the CDR3.

The chain employs TRBV30 and TRBJ2-5; TRBD2 aligns across 8 bases. Trimming at V came to 1 base and at J to 11 bases, leaving 15 bases not matched to a gene. This CDR3 comprises 15 residues. Per the germline V gene, CDR1 is GTSNPN and CDR2 is SVGIG (reference sequence). CDR3 region: CAWSDYRGGSPPQYF. CDR3 DNA sequence: TGTGCCTGGAGTGACTACCGGGGGGGCTCCCCGCCGCAGTACTTC.

The chain uses TRBV6-5 and TRBJ2-4; D perhaps matches TRBD2 (7 bases). This CDR3 is 15 amino acids long. Between the trimmed V and J ends, which lost 5 bases and 0 bases, there was a span of 11 bases. Germline assignment: CDR1 MNHEY and CDR2 SVGAGI. CDR3 coding DNA: TGTGCCAGCAGTGGGGGGGGGCTAGCCAAAAACATTCAGTACTTC. Translation: CASSGGGLAKNIQYF.

V gene TRBV28 combines with J gene TRBJ1-1; no clear D gene. V was shortened by 4 bases and J by 10 bases, with 10 bases between the two germline ends. Germline V CDR1 and CDR2: MDHEN, SYDVKM. CDR3 size: 11 residues. CDR3 sequence reads: CASSSSLGAFF. The CDR3 DNA reads as TGTGCCAGCAGTTCCAGTCTGGGAGCTTTCTTT.

The V call is TRBV2, the J call TRBJ2-2, with D tentatively TRBD1 (6 bases). Germline CDR1 is SNHLY and CDR2 is FYNNEI. CDR3 size: 15 residues. V was clipped by 3 bases and J by 2 bases, with 10 bases between them. Here the CDR3 reads CASSDRGSNTGELFF. DNA for the CDR3: TGTGCCAGCAGTGACAGGGGCTCAAACACCGGGGAGCTGTTTTTT.

This clone was observed a few times. Germline and junction disagree at one end, which may indicate a read error. The chain has TRBV18 and TRBJ2-2; D gene uncertain. Germline-derived CDR1 and CDR2 are KGHSH and LQKENI. CDR3 size: 13 residues. The CDR3: CASSSAKTGELFF. CDR3 sequence (DNA): TGTGCCAGCTCATCTGCGAAAACCGGGGAGCTGTTTTTT.

This sequence joins TRBV5-1 and TRBJ2-7, with D unresolved. CDR1 and CDR2 (germline): SGHRS, YFSETQ. V was pared by 2 bases and J by 6 bases, with 15 bases between. This CDR3 is built from 14 residues. The CDR3 region is CASSLRVASGEQYF. The CDR3 DNA reads as TGCGCCAGCAGCTTACGCGTAGCATCGGGCGAGCAGTACTTC.

The chain couples TRBV12-5 to TRBJ2-4; D uncertain. Germline V CDR1 and CDR2: LGHNT, FRNRAP. The length of the CDR3 is 14 residues. V was shortened by 0 bases and J by 5 bases, with 8 bases between the two germline ends. The DNA of the CDR3 is TGTGCTAGTGGTTTGGTAGTACAGCAAAACATTCAGTACTTC. As protein: CASGLVVQQNIQYF.

This clone has just a few counts. The rearrangement links TRBV27 to TRBJ1-2; a weak D match, TRBD1 (5 bases). V was pared by 8 bases and J by 2 bases, with 15 bases between. The CDR3 totals 14 residues. Germline lookup yields CDR1 MNHEY and CDR2 SMNVEV (reference sequence). The CDR3 nucleotides read TGTGCCAGCCGAGGCGCAGGGACCAACTATGGCTACACCTTC. Translating it yields CASRGAGTNYGYTF.

This rearrangement joins TRBV5-1 to TRBJ1-1; unclear D gene. V lost 2 bases and J 2 bases, leaving 13 bases between the germline ends. The germline CDR1 and CDR2 sequences are SGHRS and YFSETQ. This CDR3 is built from 15 residues. CDR3 bases: TGCGCCAGCAGCTTATCCGGACCTAAAAACACTGAAGCTTTCTTT. Protein sequence: CASSLSGPKNTEAFF.

This rearrangement joins TRBV28 to TRBJ1-2; maybe TRBD1 (5 bases). Germline CDR1 reads MDHEN; CDR2 reads SYDVKM. The CDR3 length is 13 residues. Trimming took 7 bases from V and 3 from J, leaving 12 bases between them. CDR3 coding DNA: TGTGCCAGCACCGTAGGGACTGACTATGGCTACACCTTC. Translated: CASTVGTDYGYTF.